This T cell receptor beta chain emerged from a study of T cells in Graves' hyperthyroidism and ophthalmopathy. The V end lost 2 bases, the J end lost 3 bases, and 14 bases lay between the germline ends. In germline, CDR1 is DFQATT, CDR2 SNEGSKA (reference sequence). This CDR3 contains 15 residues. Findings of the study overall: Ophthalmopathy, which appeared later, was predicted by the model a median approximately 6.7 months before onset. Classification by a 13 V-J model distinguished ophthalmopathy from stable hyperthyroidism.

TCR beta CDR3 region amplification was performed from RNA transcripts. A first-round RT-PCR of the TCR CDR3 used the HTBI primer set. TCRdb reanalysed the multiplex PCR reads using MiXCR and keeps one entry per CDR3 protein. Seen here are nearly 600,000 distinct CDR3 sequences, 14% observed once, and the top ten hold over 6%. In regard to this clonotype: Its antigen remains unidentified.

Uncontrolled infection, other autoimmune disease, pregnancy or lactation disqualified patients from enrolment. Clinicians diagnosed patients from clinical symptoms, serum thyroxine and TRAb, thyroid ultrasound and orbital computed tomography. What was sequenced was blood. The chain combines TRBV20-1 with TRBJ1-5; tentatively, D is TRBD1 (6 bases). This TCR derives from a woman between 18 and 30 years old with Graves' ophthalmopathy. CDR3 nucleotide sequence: TGCAGTGCTAGAAGGGGGGTGAGGTACAATCAGCCCCAGCATTTT. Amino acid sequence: CSARRGVRYNQPQHF.